This T cell receptor (beta chain) was found in a study of PD-1 blockade in classical Hodgkin lymphoma (TCRdb year 2020). In terms of the full investigation: Nivolumab dosing was 3 mg/kg intravenously every 2 weeks, continuing until either disease progression or unacceptable toxicity. To define a peripheral blood immune signature of response to PD-1 blockade in classical Hodgkin lymphoma, the study combined TCR beta sequencing with CyTOF. What the research found in general, with its limitations: A significant rise by C4D1 was seen in CD4+ but not CD8+ TCR diversity (p=0.0027 vs p=0.16), with the rise being most apparent in complete responders (p=0.02). Baseline TCR diversity was reported to be lower in newly diagnosed patients than in healthy donors, and even lower in relapsed/refractory patients. Baseline diversity similar to that of newly diagnosed patients was observed in trial patients achieving complete response, whereas significantly lower diversity was observed in partial responders and progressors. Lower diversity was seen in patients whose nivolumab began less than 1 year after ASCT, and these patients were left out of later analyses so that immune reconstitution would not confound the results. Only a single clinical trial cohort was studied, and what caused the repertoire differences, possibly disease activity or prior therapy, remained undefined.

What the time point label conveys for this sample: cycle 4 day 1 (C4D1), after about 6 weeks of nivolumab. Every trial patient had relapsed following autologous stem cell transplantation, and prior brentuximab vedotin exposure was what differed among cohorts A, B and C. Magnetic negative selection with a Miltenyi CD4+ T cell isolation kit was used to purify CD4+ T cells from thawed PBMCs. The trial cohort was composed of around 60 patients with relapsed/refractory classical Hodgkin lymphoma, for whom complete response, partial response or progressive disease was recorded as best overall response. In the multi-cohort phase II CheckMate 205 trial, trial patients received single-agent nivolumab. An independent review committee assessed best overall response by applying the 2007 International Working Group response criteria. Trial PBMCs were collected immediately before nivolumab initiation (C1D1) and during therapy at cycle 2 day 1 and cycle 4 day 1. Peripheral blood was collected in 8 mL Vacutainer Cell Preparation Tubes, from which PBMCs were isolated by centrifugation and then cryopreserved. Purified CD4+ and CD8+ fractions were generated only in cases for which an additional PBMC sample was available. On LS columns in a quadroMACS separator, the magnetically labelled cells were depleted, and the flow-through was collected as the purified fraction.

Genomic DNA was isolated using the Qiagen DNeasy kit from unsorted PBMCs as well as from negatively selected CD4+ and CD8+ fractions. Amplification of TCR beta CDR3 regions was done by immunoSEQ multiplex PCR with primers that anneal to V and J segments. A synthetic immune receptor repertoire was used to minimize amplification bias, and remaining bias was computationally removed after sequencing. As for the original processing: Repertoire diversity was quantified as the Shannon entropy index using custom Python scripts. Unsorted, CD4+ and CD8+ repertoires were analyzed separately, except for combined analyses in which CD4+ and CD8+ sequences were merged in silico. A clone was considered expanded if an increase in frequency of at least 2-fold after treatment relative to C1D1 was found, and a pseudocount of 0.5 was applied to clones undetected at baseline. Singleton clones were defined as clones with 0 or 1 copy at C1D1, and non-singleton clones were defined as clones with 2 or more copies. Clones expanded in unsorted samples were annotated as CD4+, CD8+ or unknown by matching protein sequences in sorted samples from the same patient. Wilcoxon tests were applied to paired samples to test diversity changes from C1D1 to C4D1. TCRdb holds this immuneACCESS table with in-frame rearrangements only. Some clones are missing; in checked studies, unresolved V genes explain under half, and the rest has no known cause. V and J calls and clone size are as listed in that table; D and trimming were resolved from the DNA. The sample data list 25,000 or so clones, and 75% to 90% of these were observed just once. The top ten hold just under 2.5% of the sample.

Turning to this clone: What antigen it recognizes has not been identified. No base quality information exists; no much larger clone differs at one position.

The CDR3 goes from the cysteine to the phenylalanine over 15 residues. Only CDR3 DNA is held: 45 bases, read in frame from base 1. The V and J ends are trimmed by 8 bases and 6 bases, leaving 20 bases between them. From the germline V gene, CDR1 is SNHLY and CDR2 is FYNNEI. Here the sequenced sample was CD4+ T cells from blood, taken before the fourth cycle of nivolumab. This clonotype originated in a human donor with classical Hodgkin lymphoma. The V and J genes are TRBV2 and TRBJ1-5, with a tentative D gene TRBD1 over 6 matching bases. The nucleotides are TGTGCCAGCGCTGCCTCAGGGGAGGGTGGTCAGCCCCAGCATTTT. Its coded protein is CASAASGEGGQPQHF.